This TCR beta chain was observed in a study of T cell responses to AZD1222 COVID-19 vaccine (dated by TCRdb to the early 2020s). Study-level background: Because spike-specific TCR depth and breadth did not differ between the two schedules, AZD1222 recipients who got a second dose at roughly 4 weeks were pooled with those who got a second dose at roughly 12 weeks. A total of 233 trial participants underwent TCR sequencing, of whom some 210 received two doses of AZD1222 and about 25 received two doses of the MenACWY control vaccine. Trial participants were enrolled by age into 18-55, 56-69 and 70-plus year subgroups, with roughly 160, 29 and 62 TCR-sequenced participants respectively. What the authors observed across the whole study: No day 14 peak-response samples were available, so repertoires were characterized only after the peak T cell response. Reportedly, almost half of the unique spike-specific TCRs recognized epitopes lying outside the regions that are mutated in the B.1.351 and B.1.1.7 variants. Participants were mostly white British, with more females than males. The authors suggested clonal diversity may have been underestimated. Conclusions about previously exposed vaccinees are limited because only six or seven AZD1222 recipients were SARS-CoV-2 seropositive at baseline. A significant rise in spike-specific TCR breadth and depth was observed after two AZD1222 doses relative to day 0 and relative to MenACWY recipients. The 56-69-year group was small, and its depth increase did not reach significance, likely because of low power. Vaccine-associated CD4 TCRs spanned the whole spike protein, with dominant responses in regions 160-218 and 743-854.

The germline V gene supplies CDR1 SGHRS and CDR2 YFSETQ. V lost 5 bases and J lost 0 bases; the stretch between them is 10 bases long. The CDR3, cysteine through phenylalanine, is 14 amino acids long. Just CDR3 DNA is preserved here, 42 bases in frame from base 1. The CDR3 regions of human TCRbeta chains were analyzed by immunosequencing. From the authors' description of their analysis: Repertoire TCRs were matched against a reference library of SARS-CoV-2-specific TCRs generated with the MIRA antigen-specificity platform. Breadth was defined as the fraction of unique TCRs that were SARS-CoV-2-associated, and depth was defined as the fraction of total T cells that were SARS-CoV-2-associated. Using the MIRA data, each spike-specific TCR was assigned both to the spike region to which the TCR was reactive and to a CD4 or CD8 class. Log10-transformed breadth and depth values were compared by one-way ANOVA with Sidak's multiple comparisons tests. Held by TCRdb, this immuneACCESS table contains in-frame sequences only and omits some clones. Under half of the omission traces to an unresolved V gene where checked; the cause of the rest is unknown. V, J and clone size were drawn from that table, and D and trimming were deduced from the DNA. The sample table records about 140,000 clones; 90% of these occur just once. 1.5% to 2% of the sample goes to the ten largest clones.

In light of the paper, this sample's time point label describes: baseline before first vaccination. Samples from vaccinated people were obtained from the UK trials COV001 and COV002, which included a single-blind randomized controlled phase 2/3 trial of AZD1222 (ChAdOx1 nCoV-19) in healthy adults. For TCRbeta chain sequencing, PBMC samples were collected from trial participants at day 0 and at day 28 after the second dose. With regard to this clone: The antigen it recognizes is unknown. The record has no base qualities; no much larger clone is one base away.

The chain links TRBV5-1 with TRBJ2-3; perhaps TRBD2 is the D gene, with 5 bases matching. The receptor's source is an adult in good health. Sequencing used peripheral blood, obtained on day 0 of AZD1222 vaccination. The sequence in DNA is TGCGCCAGCAGGGACTCGGCTAGCACAGATACGCAGTATTTT. Its translation is CASRDSASTDTQYF.